This is a list of T cell receptor beta chains from one sample in a study of spatial heterogeneity in lung cancer. Via MiXCR, TCRdb re-called the 5' RACE reads, giving one row per CDR3 protein. The repertoire consists of approximately 50,000 distinct CDR3 sequences, with 7.4% occurring once and the leading ten covering 35%. This specimen consisted of PBMCs, obtained at follow-up. These receptors all come from a female donor with early-stage non-small cell lung cancer. Each CDR3 is given with its conserved first and last residue. The D gene is left open where the match is weak. Not all rows give a size; the values are once, few, many and, for expanded clones, a class.

CDR3: CASSPGTSTDTQYF
DNA: TGTGCCAGCTCACCAGGGACTAGCACAGATACGCAGTATTTT
size: few
V: TRBV18
D: .
J: TRBJ2-3

CDR3: CASSVAGRFTEAFF
DNA: TGTGCCAGCAGCGTAGCTGGACGGTTCACTGAAGCTTTCTTT
size: many
V: TRBV9
D: .
J: TRBJ1-1

CDR3: CASSSTPGRGTQYF
DNA: TGTGCCAGCAGTTCTACGCCGGGCCGGGGGACCCAGTACTTC
size: many
V: TRBV6-2/TRBV6-3
D: .
J: TRBJ2-5

CDR3: CASSLFSPGERTF
DNA: TGCGCCAGCAGCTTGTTTAGTCCCGGCGAGAGGACCTTC
size: many
V: TRBV5-1
D: .
J: TRBJ1-2

CDR3: CASSMNYREKNTEAFF
DNA: TGTGCCAGCAGTATGAATTACAGAGAAAAAAACACTGAAGCTTTCTTT
size: many
V: TRBV6-2/TRBV6-3
D: .
J: TRBJ1-1

CDR3: CASSLPSGAPDTQYF
DNA: TGTGCCAGCAGTTTACCTAGCGGGGCACCAGATACGCAGTATTTT
size: few
V: TRBV12-3/TRBV12-4
D: TRBD2
J: TRBJ2-3

CDR3: CASSEEFLEQFF
DNA: TGTGCCAGCAGTGAAGAGTTTCTTGAACAGTTCTTC
size: .
V: TRBV6-1
D: .
J: TRBJ2-1

CDR3: CASTRGGETQYF
DNA: TGTGCCAGCACCCGGGGGGGGGAGACCCAGTACTTC
size: .
V: TRBV28
D: TRBD2
J: TRBJ2-5

CDR3: CASSTGADEKLFF
DNA: TGCGCCAGCAGCACGGGGGCAGATGAAAAACTGTTTTTT
size: many
V: TRBV5-1
D: .
J: TRBJ1-4

CDR3: CSVVPGMNTGELFF
DNA: TGCAGCGTTGTCCCAGGGATGAACACCGGGGAGCTGTTTTTT
size: many
V: TRBV29-1
D: .
J: TRBJ2-2

CDR3: CASRELGGSDNEQFF
DNA: TGTGCTAGTCGTGAGCTCGGGGGTTCAGACAATGAGCAGTTCTTC
size: many
V: TRBV12-5
D: .
J: TRBJ2-1

CDR3: CASSVGDRVSPLHF
DNA: TGCGCCAGCAGCGTGGGAGACAGGGTATCACCCCTCCACTTT
size: .
V: TRBV5-1
D: TRBD1
J: TRBJ1-6

CDR3: CATPDMRNTEAFF
DNA: TGTGCCACCCCTGACATGAGGAACACTGAAGCTTTCTTT
size: .
V: TRBV12-3/TRBV12-4
D: .
J: TRBJ1-1

CDR3: CSLLTDTQYF
DNA: TGCAGCCTGCTGACAGATACGCAGTATTTT
size: many
V: TRBV29-1
D: .
J: TRBJ2-3

CDR3: CAIGEETQYF
DNA: TGTGCCATCGGTGAAGAGACCCAGTACTTC
size: many
V: TRBV10-3
D: .
J: TRBJ2-5

CDR3: CASSITSGGANEQFF
DNA: TGTGCCAGCAGCATCACTAGCGGGGGGGCCAATGAGCAGTTCTTC
size: many
V: TRBV11-2
D: TRBD2
J: TRBJ2-1

CDR3: CSAREAGKETQYF
DNA: TGCAGTGCTAGAGAAGCAGGGAAAGAGACCCAGTACTTC
size: many
V: TRBV20-1
D: .
J: TRBJ2-5

CDR3: CASSLAGGPDTQYF
DNA: TGTGCCAGCAGCCTAGCGGGGGGGCCTGATACGCAGTATTTT
size: many
V: TRBV12-3/TRBV12-4
D: TRBD2
J: TRBJ2-3

CDR3: CASSLEGSSGSPLHF
DNA: TGTGCCAGCAGCTTAGAGGGGTCGTCAGGCTCACCCCTCCACTTT
size: .
V: TRBV7-9
D: .
J: TRBJ1-6

CDR3: CASSLSNQPQHF
DNA: TGTGCCAGCAGCTTATCTAATCAGCCCCAGCATTTT
size: many
V: TRBV7-9
D: .
J: TRBJ1-5

CDR3: CSVARARSTDTQYF
DNA: TGCAGCGTCGCCCGAGCTCGCAGCACAGATACGCAGTATTTT
size: many
V: TRBV29-1
D: .
J: TRBJ2-3

CDR3: CASSLSIISYPGQKNTEAFF
DNA: TGTGCCAGCAGTTTATCGATTATCTCCTATCCCGGACAGAAGAACACTGAAGCTTTCTTT
size: few
V: TRBV27
D: .
J: TRBJ1-1

CDR3: CASSQISAEAFF
DNA: TGTGCCAGCAGCCAGATTTCCGCCGAAGCTTTCTTT
size: few
V: TRBV28
D: .
J: TRBJ1-1

CDR3: CSVVEGFYEQYF
DNA: TGCAGCGTTGTTGAAGGCTTCTACGAGCAGTACTTC
size: many
V: TRBV29-1
D: .
J: TRBJ2-7

CDR3: CASSQDVWANYGYTF
DNA: TGTGCCAGCAGCCAAGATGTTTGGGCTAACTATGGCTACACCTTC
size: few
V: TRBV3-1
D: .
J: TRBJ1-2

CDR3: CASSQQTSSVYNEQFF
DNA: TGCGCCAGCAGCCAACAGACTAGCTCTGTTTACAATGAGCAGTTCTTC
size: many
V: TRBV4-1
D: TRBD2
J: TRBJ2-1

CDR3: CSVVQRGTPSYEQYF
DNA: TGCAGCGTTGTCCAACGGGGTACCCCCTCCTACGAGCAGTACTTC
size: many
V: TRBV29-1
D: .
J: TRBJ2-7

CDR3: CASSAAGGYNEQFF
DNA: TGTGCCAGCAGTGCAGCGGGGGGGTACAATGAGCAGTTCTTC
size: few
V: TRBV27
D: TRBD2
J: TRBJ2-1

CDR3: CASHRLQANTGELFF
DNA: TGTGCCAGCCACCGCCTACAGGCGAACACCGGGGAGCTGTTTTTT
size: .
V: TRBV6-1
D: .
J: TRBJ2-2

CDR3: CASSPSSGPTDTQYF
DNA: TGTGCCAGCAGCCCGAGCTCTGGACCCACAGATACGCAGTATTTT
size: .
V: TRBV5-5
D: .
J: TRBJ2-3

CDR3: CASSLSLAGDTQYF
DNA: TGCGCCAGCAGCTTGAGCCTAGCGGGAGATACGCAGTATTTT
size: .
V: TRBV5-1
D: TRBD2
J: TRBJ2-3

CDR3: CAISEEGGDNTGELFF
DNA: TGTGCCATCAGTGAGGAAGGAGGCGATAACACCGGGGAGCTGTTTTTT
size: few
V: TRBV10-3
D: .
J: TRBJ2-2

CDR3: CASSRQFSGNTIYF
DNA: TGTGCCAGCAGTCGACAGTTCTCTGGAAACACCATATATTTT
size: many
V: TRBV2
D: .
J: TRBJ1-3

CDR3: CASSKPGQGSNQPQHF
DNA: TGTGCCAGCAGCAAACCGGGACAGGGGAGCAATCAGCCCCAGCATTTT
size: .
V: TRBV7-8
D: TRBD1
J: TRBJ1-5

CDR3: CVLSQGVLSGANVLTF
DNA: TGTGTCCTCTCGCAGGGTGTATTATCTGGGGCCAACGTCCTGACTTTC
size: few
V: TRBV7-9
D: .
J: TRBJ2-6

CDR3: CASSLAGMAYGYTF
DNA: TGTGCCAGCAGTTTGGCAGGGATGGCCTATGGCTACACCTTC
size: many
V: TRBV28
D: .
J: TRBJ1-2

CDR3: CASSGSKGKSEQFF
DNA: TGTGCCAGCAGCGGAAGTAAGGGGAAGAGTGAGCAGTTCTTC
size: few
V: TRBV28
D: .
J: TRBJ2-1

CDR3: CASSSTGTNEKLFF
DNA: TGTGCCAGCTCATCGACAGGGACTAATGAAAAACTGTTTTTT
size: few
V: TRBV18
D: TRBD1
J: TRBJ1-4

CDR3: CASRPSGGQPQHF
DNA: TGTGCCAGCAGACCCTCGGGGGGACAGCCCCAGCATTTT
size: .
V: TRBV28
D: .
J: TRBJ1-5

CDR3: CAGRLAVTDTQYF
DNA: TGTGCCGGCCGACTGGCGGTCACAGATACGCAGTATTTT
size: .
V: TRBV6-2/TRBV6-3
D: .
J: TRBJ2-3

CDR3: CASSPAPPPQDNEQFF
DNA: TGTGCCAGCAGCCCTGCCCCCCCCCCACAGGACAATGAGCAGTTCTTC
size: .
V: TRBV11-2
D: .
J: TRBJ2-1

CDR3: CASSFITGGEGNEQFF
DNA: TGCGCCAGCAGTTTTATTACAGGGGGCGAGGGCAATGAGCAGTTCTTC
size: many
V: TRBV5-1
D: TRBD1
J: TRBJ2-1

CDR3: CSARQGDNEQYF
DNA: TGCAGTGCTAGACAGGGGGACAACGAGCAGTACTTC
size: .
V: TRBV20-1
D: TRBD1
J: TRBJ2-7

CDR3: CASSPMRANVLTF
DNA: TGTGCCAGCAGCCCTATGAGGGCCAACGTCCTGACTTTC
size: many
V: TRBV7-9
D: .
J: TRBJ2-6

CDR3: CSVAGSTDTQYF
DNA: TGCAGCGTTGCAGGATCCACAGATACGCAGTATTTT
size: .
V: TRBV29-1
D: .
J: TRBJ2-3

CDR3: CASSLSQNYGYTF
DNA: TGTGCCAGCAGTTTAAGTCAGAACTATGGCTACACCTTC
size: many
V: TRBV12-3/TRBV12-4
D: .
J: TRBJ1-2

CDR3: CASNRGGTAAYEQYF
DNA: TGTGCCAGCAATCGGGGCGGGACAGCCGCCTACGAGCAGTACTTC
size: many
V: TRBV9
D: .
J: TRBJ2-7

CDR3: CASGGAGTMNTEAFF
DNA: TGCGCCAGCGGGGGGGCAGGGACCATGAACACTGAAGCTTTCTTT
size: many
V: TRBV4-1
D: .
J: TRBJ1-1

CDR3: CASKEHATNEKLFF
DNA: TGTGCCAGCAAGGAACATGCAACTAATGAAAAACTGTTTTTT
size: many
V: TRBV7-2
D: .
J: TRBJ1-4

CDR3: CASSIEGMIRDNPYEQYF
DNA: TGTGCCAGTAGTATAGAGGGGATGATCCGGGACAATCCCTACGAGCAGTACTTC
size: .
V: TRBV19
D: .
J: TRBJ2-7

CDR3: CAISGNGGVGDTQYF
DNA: TGTGCCATCAGTGGAAACGGGGGAGTAGGAGATACGCAGTATTTT
size: many
V: TRBV10-3
D: .
J: TRBJ2-3

CDR3: CASSYMGGVYEQYF
DNA: TGTGCCAGCAGTTATATGGGGGGAGTTTACGAGCAGTACTTC
size: many
V: TRBV6-5
D: .
J: TRBJ2-7

CDR3: CASSGRLAGLYNEQFF
DNA: TGTGCCAGCAGCGGACGACTAGCGGGGTTGTACAATGAGCAGTTCTTC
size: few
V: TRBV11-2
D: TRBD2
J: TRBJ2-1